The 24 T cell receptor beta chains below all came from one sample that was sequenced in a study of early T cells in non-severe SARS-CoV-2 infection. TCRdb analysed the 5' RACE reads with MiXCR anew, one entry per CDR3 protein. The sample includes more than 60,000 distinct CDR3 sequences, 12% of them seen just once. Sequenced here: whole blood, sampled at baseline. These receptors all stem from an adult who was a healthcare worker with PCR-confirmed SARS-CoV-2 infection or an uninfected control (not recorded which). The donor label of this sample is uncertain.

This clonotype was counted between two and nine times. Here the CDR3 DNA reads TGTGCCAGCAGCCCAGGGGGCTACAGCAATCAGCCCCAGCATTTT. Residues: CASSPGGYSNQPQHF. The rearrangement uses TRBV7-8 and TRBJ1-5, with TRBD1 matching over 8 bases. Germline V gene data show CDR1 as SGHVS and CDR2 as FQNEAQ. The CDR3 sequence is 15 residues long. Germline trimming cut 5 bases from V and 1 base from J; bases unmatched to any gene: 4.

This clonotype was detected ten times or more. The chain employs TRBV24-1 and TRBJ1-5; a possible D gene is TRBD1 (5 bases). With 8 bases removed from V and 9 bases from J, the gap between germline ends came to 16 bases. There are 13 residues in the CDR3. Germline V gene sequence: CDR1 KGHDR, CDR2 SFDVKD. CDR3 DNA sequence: TGTGCCACCAACTCTTCGAAGGGGACGCCCCAGCATTTT. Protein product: CATNSSKGTPQHF.

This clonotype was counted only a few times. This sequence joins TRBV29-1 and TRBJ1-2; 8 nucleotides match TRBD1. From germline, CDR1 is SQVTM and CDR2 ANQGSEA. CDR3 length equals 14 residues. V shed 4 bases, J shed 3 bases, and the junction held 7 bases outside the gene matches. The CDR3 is CSVGDRTLYYGYTF. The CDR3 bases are TGCAGCGTTGGGGACAGGACGCTATACTATGGCTACACCTTC.

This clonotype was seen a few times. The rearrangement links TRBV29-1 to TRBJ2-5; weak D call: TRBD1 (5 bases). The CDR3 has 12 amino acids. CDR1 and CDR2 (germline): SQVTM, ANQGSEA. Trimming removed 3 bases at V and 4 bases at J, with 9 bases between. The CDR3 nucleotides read TGCAGCGTTGAGCTCCAGGGAGAGACCCAGTACTTC. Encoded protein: CSVELQGETQYF.

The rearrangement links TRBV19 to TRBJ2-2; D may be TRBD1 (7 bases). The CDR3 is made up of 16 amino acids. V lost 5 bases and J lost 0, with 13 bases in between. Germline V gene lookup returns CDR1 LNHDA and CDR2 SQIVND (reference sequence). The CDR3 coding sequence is TGTGCCAGTAGTCATGGAGGGGGCGCGAACACCGGGGAGCTGTTTTTT. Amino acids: CASSHGGGANTGELFF.

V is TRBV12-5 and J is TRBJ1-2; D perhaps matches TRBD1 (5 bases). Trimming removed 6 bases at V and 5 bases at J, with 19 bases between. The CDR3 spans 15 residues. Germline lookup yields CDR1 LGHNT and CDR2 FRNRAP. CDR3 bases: TGTGCTAGTGGACCAGGTGGGGCAGGCTGGTATGGCTACACCTTC. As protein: CASGPGGAGWYGYTF.

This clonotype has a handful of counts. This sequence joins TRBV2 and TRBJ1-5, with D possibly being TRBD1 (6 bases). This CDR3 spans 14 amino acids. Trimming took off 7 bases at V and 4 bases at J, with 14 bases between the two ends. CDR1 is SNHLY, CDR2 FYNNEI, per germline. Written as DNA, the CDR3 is TGTGCCAGCACCCGGGACATGAGGAATCAGCCCCAGCATTTT. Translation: CASTRDMRNQPQHF.

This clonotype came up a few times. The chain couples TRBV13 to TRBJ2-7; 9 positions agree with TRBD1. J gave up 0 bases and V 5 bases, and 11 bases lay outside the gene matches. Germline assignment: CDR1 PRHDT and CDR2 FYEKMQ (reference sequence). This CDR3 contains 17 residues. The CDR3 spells CASSPIITTGGSYEQYV. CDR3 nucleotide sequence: TGTGCCAGCAGCCCGATTATCACGACAGGGGGCTCCTACGAGCAGTACGTC.

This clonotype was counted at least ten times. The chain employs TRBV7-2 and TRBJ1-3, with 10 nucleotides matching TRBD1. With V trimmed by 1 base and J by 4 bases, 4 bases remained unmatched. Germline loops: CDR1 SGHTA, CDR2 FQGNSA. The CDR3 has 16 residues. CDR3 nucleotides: TGTGCCAGCAGCTTAGATGGGACAGGGGTCGGAAACACCATATATTTT. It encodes CASSLDGTGVGNTIYF.

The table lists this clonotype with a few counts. The CDR3 sequence is CASSHQGSYNEQFF. CDR3 sequence (DNA): TGCGCCAGCAGCCACCAGGGCTCCTACAATGAGCAGTTCTTC. The chain has TRBV5-1 and TRBJ2-1, with a tentative D call TRBD1 (5 bases). The CDR3 consists of 14 residues. Trimming pared 4 bases from V and 0 bases from J, leaving 8 bases between. Germline CDR1 and CDR2: SGHRS and YFSETQ.

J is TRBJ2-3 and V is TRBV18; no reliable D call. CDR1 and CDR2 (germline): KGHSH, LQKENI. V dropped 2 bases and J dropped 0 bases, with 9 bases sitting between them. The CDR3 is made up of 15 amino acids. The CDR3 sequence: CASSPVYLSTDTQYF. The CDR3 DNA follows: TGTGCCAGCTCACCAGTGTACCTAAGCACAGATACGCAGTATTTT.

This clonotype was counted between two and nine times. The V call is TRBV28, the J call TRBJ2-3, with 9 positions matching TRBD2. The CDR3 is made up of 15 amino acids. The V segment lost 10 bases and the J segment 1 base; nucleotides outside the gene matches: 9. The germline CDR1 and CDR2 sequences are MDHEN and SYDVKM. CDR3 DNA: TGTGCCATGAGTCGCGGGGGGGCCGGCACAGATACGCAGTATTTT. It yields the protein CAMSRGGAGTDTQYF.

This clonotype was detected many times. CDR3 coding DNA: TGTGCCAGTAGTGCGACCCGGGACGGGGATGAAGCTTTCTTT. It translates to CASSATRDGDEAFF. The chain combines TRBV19 with TRBJ1-1, with D possibly matching TRBD1 (5 bases). CDR1 LNHDA and CDR2 SQIVND come from the germline V gene (reference sequence). Between the trimmed V and J ends, which lost 5 bases and 7 bases, there was a span of 17 bases. The CDR3 sequence is 14 residues long. Filled out from reference TRBV19 and TRBJ1-1, the complete variable domain reads DGGITQSPKYLFRKEGQNVTLSCEQNLNHDAMYWYRQDPGQGLRLIYYSQIVNDFQKGDIAEGYSVSREKKESFPLTVTSAQKNPTAFYLCASSATRDGDEAFFGQGTRLTVV.

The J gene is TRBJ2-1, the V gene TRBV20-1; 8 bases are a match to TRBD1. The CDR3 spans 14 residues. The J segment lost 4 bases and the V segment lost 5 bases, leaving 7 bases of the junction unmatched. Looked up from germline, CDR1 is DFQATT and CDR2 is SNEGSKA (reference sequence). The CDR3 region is CSAQQGGPYNEQFF. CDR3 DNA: TGCAGTGCTCAACAGGGGGGACCGTACAATGAGCAGTTCTTC.

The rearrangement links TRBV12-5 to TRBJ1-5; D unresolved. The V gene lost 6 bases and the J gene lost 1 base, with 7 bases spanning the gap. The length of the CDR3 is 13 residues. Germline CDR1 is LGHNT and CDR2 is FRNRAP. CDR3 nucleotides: TGTGCTAGTGGGTCGGAGAGCAATCAGCCCCAGCATTTT. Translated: CASGSESNQPQHF. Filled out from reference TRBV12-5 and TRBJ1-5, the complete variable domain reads DARVTQTPRHKVTEMGQEVTMRCQPILGHNTVFWYRQTMMQGLELLAYFRNRAPLDDSGMPKDRFSAEMPDATLATLKIQPSEPRDSAVYFCASGSESNQPQHFGDGTRLSIL.

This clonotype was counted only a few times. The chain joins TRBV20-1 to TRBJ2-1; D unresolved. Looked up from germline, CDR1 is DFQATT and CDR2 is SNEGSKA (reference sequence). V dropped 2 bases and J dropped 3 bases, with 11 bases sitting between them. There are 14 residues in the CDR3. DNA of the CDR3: TGCAGTGCTAGATCGTCTCAGCTCTACAATGAGCAGTTCTTC. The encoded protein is CSARSSQLYNEQFF.

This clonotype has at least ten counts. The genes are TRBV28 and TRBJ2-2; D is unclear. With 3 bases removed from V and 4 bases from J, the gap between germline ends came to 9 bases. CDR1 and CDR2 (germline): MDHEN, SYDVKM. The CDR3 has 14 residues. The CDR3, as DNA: TGTGCCAGCAGTTTGGCACAGACCACCGGGGAGCTGTTTTTT. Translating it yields CASSLAQTTGELFF.

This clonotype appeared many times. Here the CDR3 DNA reads TGTGCCAGCATGGACCCGCAGAGAGATACGCAGTATTTT. Encoded protein: CASMDPQRDTQYF. V and J are TRBV6-1 and TRBJ2-3; D ambiguous. The CDR3 runs 13 residues. From germline, CDR1 is MNHNS and CDR2 SASEGT. V gave up 7 bases and J gave up 5 bases, with 13 bases separating them.

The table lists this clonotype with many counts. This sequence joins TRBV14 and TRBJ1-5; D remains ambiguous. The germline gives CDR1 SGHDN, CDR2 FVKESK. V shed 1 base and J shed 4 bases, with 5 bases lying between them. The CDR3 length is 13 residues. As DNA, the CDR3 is TGTGCCAGCAGCCAAGCACAGAATCAGCCCCAGCATTTT. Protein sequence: CASSQAQNQPQHF.

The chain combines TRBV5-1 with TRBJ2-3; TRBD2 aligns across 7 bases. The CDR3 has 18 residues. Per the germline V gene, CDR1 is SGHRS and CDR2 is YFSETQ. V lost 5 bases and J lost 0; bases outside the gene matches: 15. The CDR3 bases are TGCGCCAGCAGTTCCCGAGCGGGGCTCCTTGAAAGCACAGATACGCAGTATTTT. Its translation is CASSSRAGLLESTDTQYF. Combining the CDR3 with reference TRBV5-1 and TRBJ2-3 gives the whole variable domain KAGVTQTPRYLIKTRGQQVTLSCSPISGHRSVSWYQQTPGQGLQFLFEYFSETQRNKGNFPGRFSGRQFSNSRSEMNVSTLELGDSALYLCASSSRAGLLESTDTQYFGPGTRLTVL.

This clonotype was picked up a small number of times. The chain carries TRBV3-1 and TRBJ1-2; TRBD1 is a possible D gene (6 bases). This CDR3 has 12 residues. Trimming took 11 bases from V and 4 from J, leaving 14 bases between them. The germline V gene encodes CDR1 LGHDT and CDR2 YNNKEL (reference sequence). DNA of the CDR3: TGTGCCGCAGGGGAGGCGGTCTATGGCTACACCTTC. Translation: CAAGEAVYGYTF.

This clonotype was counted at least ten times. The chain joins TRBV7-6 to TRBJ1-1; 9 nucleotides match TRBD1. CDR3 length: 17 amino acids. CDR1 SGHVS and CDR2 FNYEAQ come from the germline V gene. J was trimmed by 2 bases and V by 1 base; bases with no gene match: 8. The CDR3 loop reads CASSLGPQGAGNTEAFF. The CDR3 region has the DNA TGTGCCAGCAGCTTAGGTCCACAGGGGGCTGGAAACACTGAAGCTTTCTTT.

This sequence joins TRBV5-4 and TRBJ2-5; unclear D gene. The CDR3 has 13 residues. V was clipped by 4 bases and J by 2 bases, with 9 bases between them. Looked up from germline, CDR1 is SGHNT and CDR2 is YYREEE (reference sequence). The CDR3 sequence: CASSPGRQETQYF. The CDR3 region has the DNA TGTGCCAGCAGCCCTGGACGGCAAGAGACCCAGTACTTC.

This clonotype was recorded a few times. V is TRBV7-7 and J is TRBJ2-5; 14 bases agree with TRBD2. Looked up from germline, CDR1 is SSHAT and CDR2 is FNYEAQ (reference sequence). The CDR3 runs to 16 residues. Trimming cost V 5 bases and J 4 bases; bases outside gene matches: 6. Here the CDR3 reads CASSPTSGGAGETQYF. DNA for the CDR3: TGTGCCAGCAGCCCGACTAGCGGGGGGGCCGGAGAGACCCAGTACTTC. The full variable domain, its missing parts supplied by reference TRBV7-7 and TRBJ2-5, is GAGVSQSPRYKVTKRGQDVTLRCDPISSHATLYWYQQALGQGPEFLTYFNYEAQPDKSGLPSDRFSAERPEGSISTLTIQRTEQRDSAMYRCASSPTSGGAGETQYFGPGTRLLVL.